Reported below is one T cell receptor beta chain. Antigen unknown. Buffy coats from healthy blood donors served as controls. The data were obtained in a study of STAT5B mutations in CD4+ large granular lymphocyte leukemia. Original methodology: Productive clonotypes were detectable down to 2.59 x 10-5 frequency. Repertoires were generated with immunoSEQ multiplex PCR, while TCRdb's copy carries only in-frame clones and drops some. The V and J calls and the clone size are those of that table, but D and trimming were determined from the DNA. The sample yields about 35,000 clones, 68% seen once. Germline-derived CDR1 and CDR2 are LNHNV and YYDKDF (reference sequence). Deletions cut 2 bases from V and 0 bases from J, with 11 bases between. This CDR3 is built from 16 residues. Findings of the study overall: Main leukemic clonotypes were patient-specific, but approximately 25% appeared at low frequency elsewhere.

The TCR sequence derives from a human donor in good health. V gene TRBV15 combines with J gene TRBJ1-3, with D possibly matching TRBD1 (6 bases). Sequenced: CD4+ T cells from blood buffy coats. The CDR3 coding sequence is TGTGCCACCAGCAGACTAGGACAGAGCTCTGGAAACACCATATATTTT. It specifies CATSRLGQSSGNTIYF.